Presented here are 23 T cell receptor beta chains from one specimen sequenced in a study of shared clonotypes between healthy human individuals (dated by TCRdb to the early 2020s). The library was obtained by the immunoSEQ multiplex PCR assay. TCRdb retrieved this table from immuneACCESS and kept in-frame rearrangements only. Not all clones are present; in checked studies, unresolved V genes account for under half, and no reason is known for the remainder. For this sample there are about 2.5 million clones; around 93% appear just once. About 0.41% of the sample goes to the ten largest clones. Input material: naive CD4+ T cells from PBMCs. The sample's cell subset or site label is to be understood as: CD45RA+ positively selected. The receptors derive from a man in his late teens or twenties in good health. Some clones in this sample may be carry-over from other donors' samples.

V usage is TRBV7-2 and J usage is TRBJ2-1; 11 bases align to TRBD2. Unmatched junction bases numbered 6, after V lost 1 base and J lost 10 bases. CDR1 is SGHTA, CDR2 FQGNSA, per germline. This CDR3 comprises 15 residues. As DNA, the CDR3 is TGTGCCAGCAGCTTAGGGCGGCTAGCGGGAGGAGAGCAGTTCTTC. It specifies CASSLGRLAGGEQFF. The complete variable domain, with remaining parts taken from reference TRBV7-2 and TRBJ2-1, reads GAGVSQSPSNKVTEKGKDVELRCDPISGHTALYWYRQSLGQGLEFLIYFQGNSAPDKSGLPSDRFSAERTGGSVSTLTIQRTQQEDSAVYLCASSLGRLAGGEQFFGPGTRLTVL.

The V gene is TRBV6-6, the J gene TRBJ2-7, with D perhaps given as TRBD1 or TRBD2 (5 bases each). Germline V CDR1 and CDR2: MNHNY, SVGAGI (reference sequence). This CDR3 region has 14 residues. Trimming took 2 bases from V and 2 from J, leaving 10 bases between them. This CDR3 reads CASSYLEGTYEQYF. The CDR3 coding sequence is TGTGCCAGCAGTTACCTCGAGGGGACCTACGAGCAGTACTTC.

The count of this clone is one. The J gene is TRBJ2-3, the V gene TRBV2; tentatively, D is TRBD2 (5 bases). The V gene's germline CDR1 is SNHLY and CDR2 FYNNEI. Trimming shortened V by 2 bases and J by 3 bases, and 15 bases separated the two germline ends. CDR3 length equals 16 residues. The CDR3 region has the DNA TGTGCCAGCAGTGAATTAGCCCAATCGGGGACAGATACGCAGTATTTT. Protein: CASSELAQSGTDTQYF. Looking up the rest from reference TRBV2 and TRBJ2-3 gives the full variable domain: EPEVTQTPSHQVTQMGQEVILRCVPISNHLYFYWYRQILGQKVEFLVSFYNNEISEKSEIFDDQFSVERPDGSNFTLKIRSTKLEDSAMYFCASSELAQSGTDTQYFGPGTRLTVL.

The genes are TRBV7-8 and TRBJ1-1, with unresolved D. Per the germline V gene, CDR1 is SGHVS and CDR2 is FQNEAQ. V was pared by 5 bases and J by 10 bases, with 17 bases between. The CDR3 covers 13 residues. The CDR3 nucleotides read TGTGCCAGCAGCGCGGACCCGGGGTTCGGAGCTTTCTTT. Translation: CASSADPGFGAFF. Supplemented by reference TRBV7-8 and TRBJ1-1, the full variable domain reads GAGVSQSPRYKVAKRGQDVALRCDPISGHVSLFWYQQALGQGPEFLTYFQNEAQLDKSGLPSDRFFAERPEGSVSTLKIQRTQQEDSAVYLCASSADPGFGAFFGQGTRLTVV.

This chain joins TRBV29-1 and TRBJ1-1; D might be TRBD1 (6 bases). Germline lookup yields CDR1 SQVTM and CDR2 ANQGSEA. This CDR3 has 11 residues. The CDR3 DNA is TGCAGTTCTTCCAGGGGCACTGAAGCTTTCTTT. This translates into CSSSRGTEAFF. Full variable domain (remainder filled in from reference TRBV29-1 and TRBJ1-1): SAVISQKPSRDICQRGTSLTIQCQVDSQVTMMFWYRQQPGQSLTLIATANQGSEATYESGFVIDKFPISRPNLTFSTLTVSNMSPEDSSIYLCSSSRGTEAFFGQGTRLTVV.

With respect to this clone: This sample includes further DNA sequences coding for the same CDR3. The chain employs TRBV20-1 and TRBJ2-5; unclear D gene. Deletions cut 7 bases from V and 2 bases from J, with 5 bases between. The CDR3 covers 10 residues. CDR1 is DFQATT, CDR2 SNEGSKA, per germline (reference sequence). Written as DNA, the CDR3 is TGCAGTGTCAATCAAGAGACCCAGTACTTC. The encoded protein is CSVNQETQYF.

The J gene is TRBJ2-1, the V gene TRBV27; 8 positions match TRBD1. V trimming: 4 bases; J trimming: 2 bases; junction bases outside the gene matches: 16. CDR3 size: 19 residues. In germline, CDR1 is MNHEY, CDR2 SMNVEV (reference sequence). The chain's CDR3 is CASSSTGTGVVGAYNEQFF. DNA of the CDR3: TGTGCCAGCAGTTCAACCGGGACAGGCGTAGTAGGGGCCTACAATGAGCAGTTCTTC.

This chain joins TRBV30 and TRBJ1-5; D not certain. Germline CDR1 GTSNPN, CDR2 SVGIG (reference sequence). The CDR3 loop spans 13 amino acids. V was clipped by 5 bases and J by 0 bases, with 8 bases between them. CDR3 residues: CAWGSTSNQPQHF. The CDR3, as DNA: TGTGCCTGGGGAAGTACTAGCAATCAGCCCCAGCATTTT.

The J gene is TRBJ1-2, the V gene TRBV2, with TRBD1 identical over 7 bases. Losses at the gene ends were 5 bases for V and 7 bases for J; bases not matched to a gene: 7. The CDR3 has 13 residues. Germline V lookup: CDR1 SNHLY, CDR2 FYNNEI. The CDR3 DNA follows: TGTGCCAGCAGTACCGACAGGGTTGTTGGCTACACCTTC. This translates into CASSTDRVVGYTF.

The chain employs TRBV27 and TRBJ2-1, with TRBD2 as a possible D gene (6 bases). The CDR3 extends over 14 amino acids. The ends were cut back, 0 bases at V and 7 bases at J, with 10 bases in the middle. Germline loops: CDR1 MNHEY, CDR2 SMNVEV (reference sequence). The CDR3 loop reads CASSLSDYQNEQFF. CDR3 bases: TGTGCCAGCAGTTTATCGGACTACCAAAATGAGCAGTTCTTC.

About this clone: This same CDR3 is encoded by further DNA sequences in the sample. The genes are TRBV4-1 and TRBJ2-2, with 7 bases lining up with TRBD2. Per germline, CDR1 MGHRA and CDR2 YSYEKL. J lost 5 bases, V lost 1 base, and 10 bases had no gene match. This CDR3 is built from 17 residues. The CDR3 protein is CASSQVLAGAVTGELFF. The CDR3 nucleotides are TGCGCCAGCAGCCAAGTACTCGCGGGAGCTGTTACCGGGGAGCTGTTTTTT.

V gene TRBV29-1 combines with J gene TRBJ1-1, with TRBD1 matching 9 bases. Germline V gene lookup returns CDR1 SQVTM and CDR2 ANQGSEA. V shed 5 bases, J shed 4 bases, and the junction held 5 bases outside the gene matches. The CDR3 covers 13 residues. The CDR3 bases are TGCAGCGTTCGACAGGGGGTGGGCACTGAAGCTTTCTTT. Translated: CSVRQGVGTEAFF. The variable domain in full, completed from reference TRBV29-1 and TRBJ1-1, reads SAVISQKPSRDICQRGTSLTIQCQVDSQVTMMFWYRQQPGQSLTLIATANQGSEATYESGFVIDKFPISRPNLTFSTLTVSNMSPEDSSIYLCSVRQGVGTEAFFGQGTRLTVV.

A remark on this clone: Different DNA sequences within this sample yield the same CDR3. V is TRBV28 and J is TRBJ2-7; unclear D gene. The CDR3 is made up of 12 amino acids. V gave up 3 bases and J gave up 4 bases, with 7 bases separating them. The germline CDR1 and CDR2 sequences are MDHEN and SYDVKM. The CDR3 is CASSFSSYEQYF. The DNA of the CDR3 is TGTGCCAGCAGTTTCTCTAGTTACGAGCAGTACTTC.

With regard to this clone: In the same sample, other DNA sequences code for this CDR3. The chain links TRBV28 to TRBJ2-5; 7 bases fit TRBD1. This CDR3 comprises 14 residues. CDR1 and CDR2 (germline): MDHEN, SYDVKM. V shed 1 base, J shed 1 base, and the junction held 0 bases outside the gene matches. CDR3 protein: CASSLSGGQETQYF. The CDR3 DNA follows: TGTGCCAGCAGTTTATCAGGGGGCCAAGAGACCCAGTACTTC.

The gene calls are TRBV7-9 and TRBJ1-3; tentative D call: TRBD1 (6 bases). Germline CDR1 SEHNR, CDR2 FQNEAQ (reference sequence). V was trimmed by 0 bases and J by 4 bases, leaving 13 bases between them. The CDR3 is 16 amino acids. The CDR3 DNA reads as TGTGCCAGCAGCTTAGCGCAGGGGAGTGACGGAAACACCATATATTTT. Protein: CASSLAQGSDGNTIYF.

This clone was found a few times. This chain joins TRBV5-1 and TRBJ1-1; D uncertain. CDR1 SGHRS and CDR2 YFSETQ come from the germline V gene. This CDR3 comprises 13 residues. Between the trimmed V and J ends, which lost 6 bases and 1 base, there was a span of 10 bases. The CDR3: CASMVQSNTEAFF. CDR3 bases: TGCGCCAGCATGGTGCAATCGAACACTGAAGCTTTCTTT.

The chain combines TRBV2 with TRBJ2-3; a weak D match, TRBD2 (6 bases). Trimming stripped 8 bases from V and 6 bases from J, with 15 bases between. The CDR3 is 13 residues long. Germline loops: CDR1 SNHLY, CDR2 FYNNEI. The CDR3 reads CASVRTIGDTQYF. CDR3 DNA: TGTGCCAGCGTACGGACTATTGGGGATACGCAGTATTTT.

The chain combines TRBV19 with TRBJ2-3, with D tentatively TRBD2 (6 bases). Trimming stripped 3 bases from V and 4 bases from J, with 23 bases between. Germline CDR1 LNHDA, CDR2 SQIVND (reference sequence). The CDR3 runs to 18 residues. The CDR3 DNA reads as TGTGCCAGTAGTATGGGCGGGACCACTTCCCTTGCGGCAGATACGCAGTATTTT. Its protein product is CASSMGGTTSLAADTQYF.

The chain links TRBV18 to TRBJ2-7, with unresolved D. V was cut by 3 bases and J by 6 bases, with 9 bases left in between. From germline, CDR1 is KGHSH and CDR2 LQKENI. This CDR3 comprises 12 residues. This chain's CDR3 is CASSPSLAEQYF. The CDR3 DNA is TGTGCCAGCTCACCCTCCTTGGCCGAGCAGTACTTC.

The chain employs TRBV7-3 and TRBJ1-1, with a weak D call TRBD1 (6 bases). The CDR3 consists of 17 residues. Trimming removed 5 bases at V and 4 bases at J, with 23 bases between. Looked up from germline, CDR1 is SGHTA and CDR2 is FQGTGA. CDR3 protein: CASSQRLGAMDSTEAFF. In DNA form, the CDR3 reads TGTGCCAGCAGCCAAAGGCTGGGGGCAATGGATAGCACTGAAGCTTTCTTT.

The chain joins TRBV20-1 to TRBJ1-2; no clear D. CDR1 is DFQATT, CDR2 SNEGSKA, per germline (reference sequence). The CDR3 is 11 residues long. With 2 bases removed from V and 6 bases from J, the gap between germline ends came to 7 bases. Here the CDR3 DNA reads TGCAGTGCTAGATTCACGGATGGCTACACCTTC. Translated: CSARFTDGYTF.

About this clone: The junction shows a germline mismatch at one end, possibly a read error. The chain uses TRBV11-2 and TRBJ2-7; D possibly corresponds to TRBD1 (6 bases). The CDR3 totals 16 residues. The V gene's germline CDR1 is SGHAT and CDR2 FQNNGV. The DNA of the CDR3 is TGTGCCAGCAGCCTAGAACAGGGTGAATGGGTGGGTGAGCAGTACTTC. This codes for CASSLEQGEWVGEQYF.

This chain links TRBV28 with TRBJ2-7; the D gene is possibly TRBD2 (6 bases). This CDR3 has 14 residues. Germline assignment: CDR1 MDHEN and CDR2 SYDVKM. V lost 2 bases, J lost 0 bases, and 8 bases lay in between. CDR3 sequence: CASSLAGYSYEQYF. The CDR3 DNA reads TGTGCCAGCAGTTTAGCGGGGTACTCCTACGAGCAGTACTTC.